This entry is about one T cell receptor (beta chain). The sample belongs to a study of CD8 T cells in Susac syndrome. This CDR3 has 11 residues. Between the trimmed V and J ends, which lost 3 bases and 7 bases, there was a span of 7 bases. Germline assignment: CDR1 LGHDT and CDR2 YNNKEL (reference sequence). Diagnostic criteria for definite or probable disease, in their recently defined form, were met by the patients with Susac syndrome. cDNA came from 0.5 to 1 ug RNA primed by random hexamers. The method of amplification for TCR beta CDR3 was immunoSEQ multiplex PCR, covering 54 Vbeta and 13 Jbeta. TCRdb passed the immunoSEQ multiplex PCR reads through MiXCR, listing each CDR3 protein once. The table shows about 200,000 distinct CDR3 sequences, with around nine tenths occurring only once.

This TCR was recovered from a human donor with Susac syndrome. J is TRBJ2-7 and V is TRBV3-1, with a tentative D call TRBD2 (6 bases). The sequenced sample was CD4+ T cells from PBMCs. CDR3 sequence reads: CASSHGGEQYF. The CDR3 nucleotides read TGTGCCAGCAGCCACGGGGGTGAGCAGTACTTC.